This passage covers 16 T cell receptor beta chains from one sample sequenced in a study of blood T cell repertoires in COVID-19. The table came from immunoSEQ multiplex PCR; TCRdb's copy has only in-frame clones and leaves some out. The sample records under 100,000 clones, 81% being singletons. Material: peripheral blood. The receptors were gathered from an elderly man with active or convalescent COVID-19.

The chain is built from TRBV25-1 and TRBJ2-5, with TRBD2 matching 10 bases. CDR3 length equals 16 residues. Germline V gives CDR1 MGHDK, CDR2 SYGVNS. Germline trimming cut 1 base from V and 0 bases from J; bases unmatched to any gene: 2. This CDR3 reads CASSEFGLADQETQYF. The DNA for the CDR3 is TGTGCCAGCAGTGAATTCGGACTAGCGGACCAAGAGACCCAGTACTTC. Full variable domain (remainder filled in from reference TRBV25-1 and TRBJ2-5): EADIYQTPRYLVIGTGKKITLECSQTMGHDKMYWYQQDPGMELHLIHYSYGVNSTEKGDLSSESTVSRIRTEHFPLTLESARPSHTSQYLCASSEFGLADQETQYFGPGTRLLVL.

The table lists this clone with a count of one. The genes are TRBV30 and TRBJ1-1; D uncertain. V lost 2 bases, J lost 1 base, and 8 bases lay in between. The germline V gene has CDR1 GTSNPN and CDR2 SVGIG (reference sequence). This CDR3 has 13 residues. The CDR3 spells CAWSLSRNTEAFF. For the CDR3, the DNA is TGTGCCTGGAGTTTGTCCAGGAACACTGAAGCTTTCTTT.

The chain combines TRBV5-1 with TRBJ1-1; 10 bases align to TRBD1. V shed 2 bases and J 6 bases; nucleotides not matched to a gene: 4. Per the germline V gene, CDR1 is SGHRS and CDR2 is YFSETQ. CDR3 length: 14 residues. CDR3 region: CASSFDRGRPEAFF. The CDR3 DNA follows: TGCGCCAGCAGCTTTGACAGGGGGCGGCCTGAAGCTTTCTTT.

The V call is TRBV6-5, the J call TRBJ1-5, with 7 bases aligning to TRBD1. The V gene's germline CDR1 is MNHEY and CDR2 SVGAGI. J lost 4 bases, V lost 2 bases, and 5 bases had no gene match. The CDR3 is 15 residues long. The CDR3 reads CASSYTGDGNQPQHF. The DNA for the CDR3 is TGTGCCAGCAGTTACACAGGGGATGGAAATCAGCCCCAGCATTTT.

V usage is TRBV28 and J usage is TRBJ1-2; TRBD1 agrees at 11 bases. The V gene's germline CDR1 is MDHEN and CDR2 SYDVKM. J lost 5 bases, V lost 5 bases, and 7 bases had no gene match. The CDR3 is 15 amino acids. CDR3 sequence reads: CASSPGQGAGYGYTF. CDR3 coding DNA: TGTGCCAGCAGTCCTGGACAGGGGGCTGGGTATGGCTACACCTTC.

The rearrangement uses TRBV6-1 and TRBJ2-1; D is perhaps TRBD2 (6 bases). The germline V gene encodes CDR1 MNHNS and CDR2 SASEGT. Trimming stripped 1 base from V and 9 bases from J, with 10 bases between. The CDR3 extends over 13 amino acids. CDR3 DNA: TGTGCCAGCAGTGAAGTGCGGGACGGTGAGCAGTTCTTC. It specifies CASSEVRDGEQFF.

The rearrangement links TRBV6-4 to TRBJ1-1, with a possible D match to TRBD1 (5 bases). Trimming took 6 bases from V and 0 from J, leaving 11 bases between them. The CDR3 totals 14 residues. Germline loops: CDR1 MRHNA, CDR2 SNTAGT. The DNA of the CDR3 is TGTGCCAGCAGAAGGACACTCATGAACACTGAAGCTTTCTTT. This codes for CASRRTLMNTEAFF.

The chain links TRBV10-2 to TRBJ1-2; the match to TRBD1 covers 7 bases. CDR3 size: 15 residues. The V and J ends lost 0 bases and 2 bases, in that order; junction bases with no gene match: 3. Germline V gives CDR1 WSHSY, CDR2 SAAADI. The CDR3 DNA sequence: TGCGCCAGCAGTGAGTCTCACAGGGGAAACTATGGCTACACCTTC. It encodes CASSESHRGNYGYTF.

This chain joins TRBV7-2 and TRBJ2-5; TRBD1 aligns across 12 bases. CDR1 and CDR2 (germline): SGHTA, FQGNSA. This CDR3 region has 19 residues. V lost 1 base and J lost 7; bases outside the gene matches: 16. This CDR3 reads CASSLGGRAGQGALGTQYF. The CDR3 bases are TGTGCCAGCAGCTTAGGAGGTCGAGCGGGACAGGGGGCTTTAGGGACCCAGTACTTC.

The J gene is TRBJ2-2, the V gene TRBV5-1; D remains ambiguous. This CDR3 contains 15 residues. Looked up from germline, CDR1 is SGHRS and CDR2 is YFSETQ. V shed 1 base and J shed 0 bases, with 7 bases lying between them. The CDR3 reads CASSLMAANTGELFF. Here the CDR3 DNA reads TGCGCCAGCAGCTTGATGGCGGCGAACACCGGGGAGCTGTTTTTT.

This clone was observed at least ten times. In DNA form, the CDR3 reads TGTGCCACCAGCAGAGGGGAGGGTTCCTATGGCTACACCTTC. Its translation: CATSRGEGSYGYTF. The chain combines TRBV15 with TRBJ1-2; D gene uncertain. Germline V lookup: CDR1 LNHNV, CDR2 YYDKDF (reference sequence). This CDR3 has 14 amino acids. The V gene lost 1 base and the J gene lost 4 bases, with 10 bases spanning the gap.

This clone was found a few times. The chain joins TRBV5-1 to TRBJ2-7, with a tentative D call TRBD2 (6 bases). The CDR3 contains 17 residues. Germline CDR1 and CDR2: SGHRS and YFSETQ. V was trimmed by 4 bases and J by 2 bases, leaving 22 bases between them. Written as DNA, the CDR3 is TGCGCCAGCAGCCCCACAATATCCGGGACTCCAACCTACGAGCAGTACTTC. Translation gives CASSPTISGTPTYEQYF. Drawing the rest from reference TRBV5-1 and TRBJ2-7, the complete variable domain is KAGVTQTPRYLIKTRGQQVTLSCSPISGHRSVSWYQQTPGQGLQFLFEYFSETQRNKGNFPGRFSGRQFSNSRSEMNVSTLELGDSALYLCASSPTISGTPTYEQYFGPGTRLTVT.

V usage is TRBV3-1 (or the pseudogene TRBV3-2) and J usage is TRBJ1-6; maybe TRBD1 (5 bases). Germline V CDR1 and CDR2: LGHDT, YNNKEL (reference sequence). V was shortened by 4 bases and J by 6 bases, with 13 bases between the two germline ends. The CDR3 runs 15 residues. The CDR3 coding sequence is TGTGCCAGCAGCCCATCAGGGTTGCGTAATTCACCCCTCCACTTT. This sequence encodes CASSPSGLRNSPLHF.

The chain recombines TRBV9 with TRBJ2-3; D uncertain. The germline gives CDR1 SGDLS, CDR2 YYNGEE. The CDR3 length is 12 residues. The germline V and J ends were trimmed by 3 bases and 2 bases, with 4 bases remaining between them. The CDR3 sequence is CASSADTDTQYF. Written as DNA, the CDR3 is TGTGCCAGCAGCGCAGACACAGATACGCAGTATTTT.

This clone was seen a few times. The CDR3 DNA reads TGTGCCAGCAGCGTCGGCGCGGGTGGCTACACCTTC. It encodes CASSVGAGGYTF. The chain carries TRBV5-8 and TRBJ1-2; D uncertain. The CDR3 extends over 12 amino acids. The germline CDR1 and CDR2 sequences are SGHTS and YDEGEE. Trimming removed 4 bases from V and 7 bases from J, with 11 bases in between.

In this sample, this clone turned up a few times. V and J are TRBV7-9 and TRBJ1-4; no reliable D call. Looked up from germline, CDR1 is SEHNR and CDR2 is FQNEAQ (reference sequence). There are 14 residues in the CDR3. Trimming stripped 1 base from V and 3 bases from J, with 6 bases between. The CDR3 region has the DNA TGTGCCAGCAGCTTAGGAACGGCTAATGAAAAACTGTTTTTT. It yields the protein CASSLGTANEKLFF.